Below are 19 T cell receptor beta chains sequenced from a single sample in a study of liver allograft versus peripheral blood T cells. At the level of the study: Transplanted-liver and recipient peripheral blood T cell receptor repertoires were compared.

TCRdb re-called the reads with MiXCR, one entry per CDR3 protein. The table lists approximately 110 distinct CDR3 sequences, around 25% of them singletons. All receptors come from a human patient who had a liver transplant. Some T cells may originate from the graft donor.

By proportion, this clonotype is hyperexpanded. The chain combines TRBV19 with TRBJ1-2, with D tentatively TRBD1 (5 bases). Germline CDR1 is LNHDA and CDR2 is SQIVND (reference sequence). There are 13 residues in the CDR3. The ends were cut back, 4 bases at V and 4 bases at J, with 10 bases in the middle. CDR3 in DNA: TGTGCCAGTAGTACCCCAGGGTTCTATGGCTACACCTTC. This sequence encodes CASSTPGFYGYTF.

The chain employs TRBV19 and TRBJ1-6, with TRBD1 matching over 9 bases. Germline values: CDR1 LNHDA, CDR2 SQIVND (reference sequence). The length of the CDR3 is 15 residues. J was trimmed by 10 bases and V by 5 bases; bases with no gene match: 9. The CDR3 spells CASSSGTGLRSPLHF. The CDR3 coding sequence is TGTGCCAGTAGTTCCGGGACAGGGCTTCGATCACCCCTCCACTTT. Based on the CDR3 plus reference TRBV19 and TRBJ1-6, the full variable domain is DGGITQSPKYLFRKEGQNVTLSCEQNLNHDAMYWYRQDPGQGLRLIYYSQIVNDFQKGDIAEGYSVSREKKESFPLTVTSAQKNPTAFYLCASSSGTGLRSPLHFGNGTRLTVT.

This clonotype was seen a few times. The V gene is TRBV6-2 or TRBV6-3, the J gene TRBJ1-5, with no clear D. The CDR3 loop spans 13 amino acids. The germline V gene encodes CDR1 MNHEY and CDR2 SVGEGT. The V gene lost 7 bases and the J gene lost 7 bases, with 14 bases spanning the gap. The CDR3 region is CASTTQDHQPQHF. The CDR3 nucleotides read TGTGCCAGCACTACTCAAGACCACCAGCCCCAGCATTTT.

This clonotype is hyperexpanded within its sample. The V call is TRBV27, the J call TRBJ2-1; TRBD2 aligns across 15 bases. Germline values: CDR1 MNHEY, CDR2 SMNVEV (reference sequence). The V gene end was trimmed by 6 bases and the J gene end by 4 bases; junction bases not matched to a gene: 4. The CDR3 consists of 16 residues. This CDR3 reads CASRGLAGGLYNEQFF. CDR3 in DNA: TGTGCCAGCAGAGGACTAGCGGGGGGGCTATACAATGAGCAGTTCTTC.

This clonotype is large (0.1 to 1%) by share. The chain is built from TRBV5-4 and TRBJ2-7; TRBD2 aligns across 9 bases. This CDR3 is built from 14 residues. Germline CDR1 SGHNT, CDR2 YYREEE (reference sequence). The trim removed 4 bases at V and 7 bases at J, leaving 9 bases unmatched. The CDR3 loop is CASSAELAGGEQYF. DNA for the CDR3: TGTGCCAGCAGCGCGGAACTAGCGGGCGGAGAGCAGTACTTC.

By sample fraction, this clonotype is hyperexpanded. This CDR3 reads CSVELTTGVLTEAFF. The DNA of the CDR3 is TGCAGCGTTGAACTTACTACAGGGGTCCTCACTGAAGCTTTCTTT. The chain employs TRBV29-1 and TRBJ1-1, with 7 bases identical to TRBD1. The CDR3 has 15 amino acids. The germline V gene has CDR1 SQVTM and CDR2 ANQGSEA. V shed 2 bases, J shed 4 bases, and the junction held 10 bases outside the gene matches.

By sample fraction, this clonotype is large. The chain recombines TRBV19 with TRBJ1-1; maybe TRBD1 (5 bases). Germline-derived CDR1 and CDR2 are LNHDA and SQIVND (reference sequence). V lost 1 base and J 1 base, leaving 10 bases between the germline ends. The CDR3 is 15 residues long. CDR3 sequence: CASSIARDWNTEAFF. CDR3 DNA: TGTGCCAGTAGTATAGCGAGGGACTGGAACACTGAAGCTTTCTTT.

In this sample, this clonotype is large. The chain recombines TRBV7-9 with TRBJ1-1; D call uncertain. This CDR3 is built from 13 residues. With 5 bases removed from V and 3 bases from J, the gap between germline ends came to 10 bases. Looked up from germline, CDR1 is SEHNR and CDR2 is FQNEAQ (reference sequence). Here the CDR3 reads CASSLGAYTEAFF. The CDR3 DNA is TGTGCCAGCAGCCTGGGAGCCTACACTGAAGCTTTCTTT.

This clonotype is deemed large. The chain has TRBV29-1 and TRBJ1-1; 7 positions match TRBD1. CDR1 and CDR2 (germline): SQVTM, ANQGSEA. This CDR3 is built from 16 residues. V dropped 0 bases and J dropped 4; count of bases not matched to a gene: 11. The CDR3 sequence is CSVEDLRGRGFTEAFF. CDR3 in DNA: TGCAGCGTTGAAGATCTAAGGGGGCGGGGATTCACTGAAGCTTTCTTT.

This clonotype is classed as hyperexpanded (1% or more). The chain combines TRBV19 with TRBJ1-2; the D is unclear. This CDR3 comprises 10 residues. CDR1 and CDR2 (germline): LNHDA, SQIVND (reference sequence). V was clipped by 10 bases and J by 6 bases, with 9 bases between them. The CDR3 protein is CATQWDGYTF. The CDR3 bases are TGTGCCACTCAGTGGGATGGCTACACCTTC.

This clonotype is deemed hyperexpanded. The V gene is TRBV28, the J gene TRBJ1-1; D gene ambiguous. There are 15 residues in the CDR3. Germline V gives CDR1 MDHEN, CDR2 SYDVKM. Trimming took 3 bases from V and 3 from J, leaving 14 bases between them. DNA of the CDR3: TGTGCCAGCAGTTTTCCTAGGCGCGGGGACACTGAAGCTTTCTTT. Encoded protein: CASSFPRRGDTEAFF.

This chain uses TRBV18 with TRBJ1-6; D ambiguous. The CDR3 is made up of 15 amino acids. V gave up 3 bases and J gave up 4 bases, with 10 bases separating them. CDR1 and CDR2 (germline): KGHSH, LQKENI. CDR3 nucleotide sequence: TGTGCCAGCTCACCCGAGGCCGGGTATAATTCACCCCTCCACTTT. This encodes CASSPEAGYNSPLHF.

This clonotype came up once. The chain links TRBV27 to TRBJ1-2; 10 nucleotides agree with TRBD1. The J segment lost 6 bases and the V segment lost 6 bases, leaving 10 bases of the junction unmatched. This CDR3 is 15 amino acids long. Germline V gives CDR1 MNHEY, CDR2 SMNVEV (reference sequence). The CDR3 region is CASSRQGASIHGYTF. In DNA form, the CDR3 reads TGTGCCAGCAGCCGACAGGGGGCATCGATTCATGGCTACACCTTC.

To note about this clonotype: A much bigger clone sits one base away, suggesting this may be a read error. CDR3 residues: CASRIPGNTEAFF. The CDR3 DNA reads TGTGCCAGTCGTATTCCAGGGAACACTGAAGCTTTCTTT. The chain carries TRBV19 and TRBJ1-1; no clear D. From germline, CDR1 is LNHDA and CDR2 SQIVND (reference sequence). This CDR3 has 13 residues.

Remarks on this clonotype: An end of the junction differs from the germline gene, which may be a read error. J is TRBJ1-2 and V is TRBV2, with 9 bases lining up with TRBD1. Germline CDR1 is SNHLY and CDR2 is FYNNEI. The CDR3 length is 12 residues. In DNA form, the CDR3 reads TGTGCCACCCGACAGGGGGGCTATGGCTTCACCTTC. Translating it yields CATRQGGYGFTF.

This clonotype is termed hyperexpanded. V gene TRBV19 combines with J gene TRBJ1-1; no firm D call. Germline V gene lookup returns CDR1 LNHDA and CDR2 SQIVND (reference sequence). The CDR3 loop spans 15 amino acids. V was shortened by 5 bases and J by 6 bases, with 19 bases between the two germline ends. DNA of the CDR3: TGTGCCAGTAGTCCCTACTACCGCGAATTACCTGAAGCTTTCTTT. Its protein product is CASSPYYRELPEAFF.

By sample fraction, this clonotype is hyperexpanded. The rearrangement joins TRBV9 to TRBJ2-6; 9 positions match TRBD1. The CDR3 contains 18 residues. V lost 0 bases and J lost 3; bases outside the gene matches: 7. Germline V gives CDR1 SGDLS, CDR2 YYNGEE. CDR3 residues: CASSVVGQGMNGANVLTF. The CDR3 DNA reads as TGTGCCAGCAGCGTAGTCGGACAGGGGATGAATGGGGCCAACGTCCTGACTTTC.

Relative to its sample, this clonotype is large (0.1 to 1%). V usage is TRBV25-1 and J usage is TRBJ1-3; 8 nucleotides match TRBD1. Germline V gives CDR1 MGHDK, CDR2 SYGVNS. The CDR3 totals 17 residues. The junction had 9 bases not matched to a gene; V was cut back by 1 base and J by 4 bases. CDR3 amino acids: CASSELGQGASGNTIYF. CDR3 nucleotide sequence: TGTGCCAGCAGTGAATTGGGGCAGGGGGCTTCAGGAAACACCATATATTTT.

In its sample, this clonotype is large. The rearrangement uses TRBV24-1 and TRBJ2-1, with TRBD2 matching over 8 bases. The CDR3 has 16 residues. Trimming at V came to 4 bases and at J to 8 bases, leaving 12 bases not matched to a gene. The germline V gene encodes CDR1 KGHDR and CDR2 SFDVKD. As DNA, the CDR3 is TGTGCCACCAGTGACCCGACTAGCGATGAAAATCATGAGCAGTTCTTC. Residues: CATSDPTSDENHEQFF.